The 23 T cell receptor beta chains below were found in one sample sequenced in a study of T-cell reconstitution after alpha-beta-depleted transplantation in children. The authors prepared the TCRbeta library with unique molecular identifiers. TCRdb reanalysed the PCR reads using MiXCR and keeps one entry per CDR3 protein. Of fewer than 550,000 distinct CDR3 sequences listed, 15% to 20% are singletons. Sequencing used PBMCs, mostly from graft donor cells, obtained 360 days after TCRalphabeta/CD19-depleted stem cell transplant. These receptors all stem from a boy younger than two who had a stem cell transplant for Wiskott-Aldrich syndrome, so the T cells may come from the graft donor.

The CDR3: CASSYQGRGQEEQYF. The CDR3 coding sequence is TGTGCCAGCAGTTACCAGGGCAGGGGGCAAGAGGAGCAGTACTTC. The chain is built from TRBV6-5 and TRBJ2-7, with 8 bases that match TRBD1. With V trimmed by 2 bases and J by 7 bases, 10 bases remained unmatched. The length of the CDR3 is 15 residues. CDR1 is MNHEY, CDR2 SVGAGI, per germline.

This chain connects TRBV5-6 to TRBJ2-5; 12 positions agree with TRBD2. The length of the CDR3 is 16 residues. V was clipped by 3 bases and J by 1 base; unmatched bases: 4. Germline CDR1 and CDR2: SGHDT and YYEEEE. CDR3 DNA: TGTGCCAGCAGCTCTCCGGGACTAGCGGGCCAAGAGACCCAGTACTTC. This codes for CASSSPGLAGQETQYF. Full variable domain (rest looked up from reference TRBV5-6 and TRBJ2-5): DAGVTQSPTHLIKTRGQQVTLRCSPKSGHDTVSWYQQALGQGPQFIFQYYEEEERQRGNFPDRFSGHQFPNYSSELNVNALLLGDSALYLCASSSPGLAGQETQYFGPGTRLLVL.

Notes on this clonotype: A junction end diverges from the germline sequence, so it may reflect a read error. This chain connects TRBV3-1 to TRBJ2-2; perhaps TRBD1 as D (6 bases). The CDR3 totals 15 residues. From germline, CDR1 is LGHDT and CDR2 YNNKEL (reference sequence). CDR3 region: CASSQARGYTGELLF. The CDR3 DNA reads TGTGCCAGCAGCCAAGCCAGGGGCTACACCGGGGAGCTGCTTTTT.

V gene TRBV12-3 or TRBV12-4 combines with J gene TRBJ2-1; 14 bases are shared with TRBD2. This CDR3 contains 15 residues. J was trimmed by 13 bases and V by 6 bases; bases with no gene match: 11. The CDR3 coding sequence is TGTGCCAGCAGCCCGGGGACTAGCGGGAGAGGCGGACAGTTCTTC. This gives the protein CASSPGTSGRGGQFF.

The V gene is TRBV28, the J gene TRBJ2-2; TRBD2 matches 7 bases. The CDR3 contains 16 residues. Germline-derived CDR1 and CDR2 are MDHEN and SYDVKM. Trimming took 6 bases from V and 1 from J; bases not matched to a gene: 8. The CDR3 DNA follows: TGTGCCAGCAGATTCCGGGACTACCAGAACACCGGGGAGCTGTTTTTT. Translated, it gives CASRFRDYQNTGELFF. Supplemented by reference TRBV28 and TRBJ2-2, the full variable domain reads DVKVTQSSRYLVKRTGEKVFLECVQDMDHENMFWYRQDPGLGLRLIYFSYDVKMKEKGDIPEGYSVSREKKERFSLILESASTNQTSMYLCASRFRDYQNTGELFFGEGSRLTVL.

The V gene is TRBV6-5, the J gene TRBJ1-6; no clear D. V lost 0 bases and J lost 7, with 16 bases in between. This CDR3 spans 17 amino acids. CDR1 MNHEY and CDR2 SVGAGI come from the germline V gene. The CDR3, as DNA: TGTGCCAGCAGTTACTCGAAGGGAGGTGGGAGGAATTCACCCCTCCACTTT. It translates to CASSYSKGGGRNSPLHF.

This clonotype was observed at least ten times. The chain recombines TRBV15 with TRBJ1-4; perhaps TRBD1 as D (6 bases). CDR1 and CDR2 (germline): LNHNV, YYDKDF (reference sequence). The CDR3 length is 17 residues. V lost 0 bases and J 6 bases, leaving 17 bases between the germline ends. The CDR3 sequence is CATSRDLDSVIYEKLFF. CDR3 DNA: TGTGCCACCAGCAGAGATCTGGACAGCGTAATTTATGAAAAACTGTTTTTT.

In this sample, this clonotype turned up a few times. The chain couples TRBV9 to TRBJ2-4, with unresolved D. The CDR3 is 16 residues long. Germline lookup yields CDR1 SGDLS and CDR2 YYNGEE. V gave up 0 bases and J gave up 2 bases, with 12 bases separating them. The CDR3 protein is CASSVGLGVPKNIQYF. In DNA form, the CDR3 reads TGTGCCAGCAGCGTAGGCCTAGGTGTCCCCAAAAACATTCAGTACTTC.

The sample holds a few counts of this clonotype. The chain carries TRBV15 and TRBJ2-7; a weak D match, TRBD1 (6 bases). This CDR3 is built from 13 residues. Germline CDR1 and CDR2: LNHNV and YYDKDF (reference sequence). V lost 0 bases and J lost 12, with 15 bases in between. This CDR3 reads CATSRDRWTVSYF. CDR3 nucleotides: TGTGCCACCAGCAGAGATAGATGGACAGTATCGTACTTC. The complete variable domain, with remaining parts taken from reference TRBV15 and TRBJ2-7, reads DAMVIQNPRYQVTQFGKPVTLSCSQTLNHNVMYWYQQKSSQAPKLLFHYYDKDFNNEADTPDNFQSRRPNTSFCFLDIRSPGLGDTAMYLCATSRDRWTVSYFGPGTRLTVT.

V usage is TRBV10-3 and J usage is TRBJ2-2, with no clear D. This CDR3 region has 14 residues. CDR1 is ENHRY and CDR2 is SYGVKD in the germline V gene. Trimming stripped 8 bases from V and 6 bases from J, with 16 bases between. CDR3 protein: CAISPPASPGELFF. CDR3 nucleotide sequence: TGTGCCATCTCCCCCCCTGCGAGCCCCGGGGAGCTGTTTTTT.

This clonotype has a handful of counts. J is TRBJ2-1 and V is TRBV2, with D possibly being TRBD2 (5 bases). Germline V CDR1 and CDR2: SNHLY, FYNNEI. The CDR3 runs 13 residues. Trimming took 7 bases from V and 10 from J, leaving 17 bases between them. The CDR3 is CASNPPTSQEQFF. CDR3 nucleotide sequence: TGTGCCAGCAATCCCCCTACTAGTCAGGAGCAGTTCTTC.

The genes are TRBV4-1 and TRBJ2-7; D is perhaps TRBD1 (5 bases). Per the germline V gene, CDR1 is MGHRA and CDR2 is YSYEKL. The CDR3 consists of 14 residues. The germline V and J ends were trimmed by 0 bases and 7 bases, with 13 bases remaining between them. As DNA, the CDR3 is TGCGCCAGCAGCCAAGATGCCAGGGCGGAAGAGCAGTACTTC. Translating it yields CASSQDARAEEQYF.

The CDR3 sequence: CASSSPGGAGTGELFF. DNA for the CDR3: TGTGCCAGCAGCTCCCCAGGGGGCGCCGGCACCGGGGAGCTGTTTTTT. The chain couples TRBV7-6 to TRBJ2-2, with TRBD1 matching over 8 bases. The ends lost 4 bases at V and 4 bases at J; junction bases unmatched: 8. Germline lookup yields CDR1 SGHVS and CDR2 FNYEAQ. This CDR3 contains 16 residues.

This clonotype occurred many times. V is TRBV4-1 and J is TRBJ2-3; TRBD2 aligns across 7 bases. Germline V gene lookup returns CDR1 MGHRA and CDR2 YSYEKL. There are 14 residues in the CDR3. V lost 0 bases, J lost 4 bases, and 1 base stayed unmatched. CDR3 amino acids: CASSQEGGADTQYF. The CDR3 DNA reads TGCGCCAGCAGCCAAGAGGGGGGGGCAGATACGCAGTATTTT.

This clonotype was picked up a small number of times. The CDR3 loop reads CSAREWTGETDTQYF. CDR3 nucleotides: TGCAGTGCTAGAGAATGGACAGGAGAGACAGATACGCAGTATTTT. The chain carries TRBV20-1 and TRBJ2-3; 7 bases align to TRBD1. Trimming took 0 bases from V and 3 from J; bases not matched to a gene: 6. This CDR3 has 15 residues. Germline CDR1 DFQATT, CDR2 SNEGSKA (reference sequence).

The chain is built from TRBV5-1 and TRBJ2-7; D gene unclear. Germline values: CDR1 SGHRS, CDR2 YFSETQ. Between the trimmed V and J ends, which lost 2 bases and 4 bases, there was a span of 10 bases. This CDR3 spans 13 amino acids. This CDR3 is CASSLSSLYEQYF. CDR3 bases: TGCGCCAGCAGCTTATCCAGTCTATACGAGCAGTACTTC.

The V and J genes are TRBV20-1 and TRBJ2-2, with D perhaps given as TRBD1 or TRBD2 (5 bases each). Germline values: CDR1 DFQATT, CDR2 SNEGSKA (reference sequence). Trimming shortened V by 1 base and J by 0 bases, and 12 bases separated the two germline ends. CDR3 length: 16 residues. CDR3 loop: CSARGDGTSNTGELFF. The CDR3 DNA follows: TGCAGTGCTAGAGGGGACGGAACCTCGAACACCGGGGAGCTGTTTTTT.

This clonotype was seen a few times. The chain couples TRBV11-2 to TRBJ2-1; tentatively, D is TRBD2 (6 bases). Germline CDR1 and CDR2: SGHAT and FQNNGV. This CDR3 is built from 16 residues. Trimming took off 1 base at V and 5 bases at J, with 15 bases between the two ends. CDR3: CASSLVRRGENNEQFF. In DNA, the CDR3 is TGTGCCAGCAGCTTAGTAAGGCGCGGGGAAAACAATGAGCAGTTCTTC.

This clonotype appeared a few times. The chain has TRBV7-2 and TRBJ2-1; TRBD1 agrees at 7 bases. The CDR3 consists of 15 residues. The trim removed 5 bases at V and 3 bases at J, leaving 7 bases unmatched. Germline loops: CDR1 SGHTA, CDR2 FQGNSA. The CDR3 loop reads CASSLQGVFYNEQFF. In nucleotides, the CDR3 is TGTGCCAGCAGCCTCCAGGGGGTATTCTACAATGAGCAGTTCTTC.

A word on this clonotype: An end of the junction differs from the germline gene, which may be a read error. The V gene is TRBV6-6, the J gene TRBJ2-6; D unclear. Germline V gives CDR1 MNHNY, CDR2 SVGAGI (reference sequence). The CDR3 covers 12 residues. The DNA of the CDR3 is TGTGCCAGCAGCCCGGCCCTAGGCCGTCAGGCTTTC. Translation gives CASSPALGRQAF.

J is TRBJ2-7 and V is TRBV15; D gene ambiguous. The CDR3 totals 16 residues. CDR1 and CDR2 (germline): LNHNV, YYDKDF (reference sequence). Trimming removed 1 base from V and 2 bases from J, with 15 bases in between. The CDR3 coding sequence is TGTGCCACCAGCAGAGGCATATCAAAGATTACCTACGAGCAGTACTTC. Amino acid sequence: CATSRGISKITYEQYF. The whole variable domain, remainder taken from reference TRBV15 and TRBJ2-7, is DAMVIQNPRYQVTQFGKPVTLSCSQTLNHNVMYWYQQKSSQAPKLLFHYYDKDFNNEADTPDNFQSRRPNTSFCFLDIRSPGLGDTAMYLCATSRGISKITYEQYFGPGTRLTVT.

The chain has TRBV6-1 and TRBJ1-1, with a weak D call TRBD1 (6 bases). Per germline, CDR1 MNHNS and CDR2 SASEGT. This CDR3 is built from 13 residues. V shed 2 bases and J shed 7 bases, with 11 bases lying between them. CDR3 DNA: TGTGCCAGCAGTGAACAGGGGATGAATGAAGCTTTCTTT. It specifies CASSEQGMNEAFF.

This clonotype appeared many times. The V call is TRBV2, the J call TRBJ2-1; 7 bases match TRBD2. Germline V gene data show CDR1 as SNHLY and CDR2 as FYNNEI. The CDR3 sequence is 14 residues long. V was pared by 3 bases and J by 7 bases, with 6 bases of the junction left unmatched. CDR3 protein: CASSDQGGTNEQFF. The CDR3 nucleotides are TGTGCCAGCAGTGACCAGGGAGGGACGAATGAGCAGTTCTTC.